This TCR beta chain was sequenced for a study of blood T cell repertoires in COVID-19. Looking at the study overall: The United States, Italy and Spain were the sources of the acute and convalescent COVID-19 samples.

This CDR3 contains 16 residues. Germline V gives CDR1 SGHKS, CDR2 YYEKEE (reference sequence). Trimming took off 2 bases at V and 2 bases at J, with 16 bases between the two ends. Authors' analysis steps: Amplifying reference gene primers gave estimates of nucleated cell counts. Generated by immunoSEQ multiplex PCR, the TCRdb table keeps only in-frame clones and is missing some. D and trimming come from the DNA, and the V and J calls and clone size come from that table. Among roughly 74,000 clones, nearly 90% were seen once, and the ten largest hold around 2.8%. The chain links TRBV5-5 to TRBJ2-5; perhaps TRBD2 as D (6 bases). The sequence was collected from a man aged 65 to 85 with active or convalescent COVID-19. The sample was peripheral blood. CDR3: CASSFPGGVHQETQYF. CDR3 nucleotides: TGTGCCAGCAGCTTCCCTGGCGGGGTTCATCAAGAGACCCAGTACTTC.